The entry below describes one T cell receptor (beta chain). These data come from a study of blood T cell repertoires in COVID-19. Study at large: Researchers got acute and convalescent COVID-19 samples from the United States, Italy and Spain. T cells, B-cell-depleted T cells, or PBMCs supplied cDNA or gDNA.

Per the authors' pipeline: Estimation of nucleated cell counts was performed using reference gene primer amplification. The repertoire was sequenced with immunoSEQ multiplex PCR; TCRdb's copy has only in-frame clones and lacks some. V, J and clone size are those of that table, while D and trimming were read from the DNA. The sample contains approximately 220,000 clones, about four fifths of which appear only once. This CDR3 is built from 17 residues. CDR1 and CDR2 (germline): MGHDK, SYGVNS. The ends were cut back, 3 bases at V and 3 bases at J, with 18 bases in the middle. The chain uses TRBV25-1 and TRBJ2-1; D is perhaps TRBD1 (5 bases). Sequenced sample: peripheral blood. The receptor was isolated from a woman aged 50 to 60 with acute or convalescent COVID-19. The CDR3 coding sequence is TGTGCCAGCAGTGACTCCTCAGGGTCCGGGTACTACAATGAGCAGTTCTTC. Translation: CASSDSSGSGYYNEQFF. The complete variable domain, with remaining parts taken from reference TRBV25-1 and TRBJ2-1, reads EADIYQTPRYLVIGTGKKITLECSQTMGHDKMYWYQQDPGMELHLIHYSYGVNSTEKGDLSSESTVSRIRTEHFPLTLESARPSHTSQYLCASSDSSGSGYYNEQFFGPGTRLTVL.